The T cell receptor beta chain under discussion was sequenced for a study of post-analysis software for immune sequencing data. Unique molecular identifiers were carried by the TCR beta cDNA libraries. TCRdb recomputed calls from the PCR reads with MiXCR, one row per CDR3 protein. The sample lists about 540,000 distinct CDR3 sequences, around 34% occurring once. Study-level results: About five TRBV segments were more frequent in patients than controls; TRBV5-6, TRBV5-1 and TRBV20-1 belonged to this group. Multiple sclerosis patients showed significantly lower normalized Chao1 diversity than controls did.

This clonotype was seen more than once but under ten times. What it recognizes is unknown. CDR3 length: 13 residues. In germline, CDR1 is SGHKS, CDR2 YYEKEE (reference sequence). The V gene lost 4 bases and the J gene lost 6 bases, with 12 bases spanning the gap. The source of this sequence is a girl aged 2 to 17 with multiple sclerosis. The sequenced sample was blood. The rearrangement joins TRBV5-5 to TRBJ2-3; D is uncertain. Written as DNA, the CDR3 is TGTGCCAGCAGCCCCGACACCGGGGATACGCAGTATTTT. Amino acids: CASSPDTGDTQYF.